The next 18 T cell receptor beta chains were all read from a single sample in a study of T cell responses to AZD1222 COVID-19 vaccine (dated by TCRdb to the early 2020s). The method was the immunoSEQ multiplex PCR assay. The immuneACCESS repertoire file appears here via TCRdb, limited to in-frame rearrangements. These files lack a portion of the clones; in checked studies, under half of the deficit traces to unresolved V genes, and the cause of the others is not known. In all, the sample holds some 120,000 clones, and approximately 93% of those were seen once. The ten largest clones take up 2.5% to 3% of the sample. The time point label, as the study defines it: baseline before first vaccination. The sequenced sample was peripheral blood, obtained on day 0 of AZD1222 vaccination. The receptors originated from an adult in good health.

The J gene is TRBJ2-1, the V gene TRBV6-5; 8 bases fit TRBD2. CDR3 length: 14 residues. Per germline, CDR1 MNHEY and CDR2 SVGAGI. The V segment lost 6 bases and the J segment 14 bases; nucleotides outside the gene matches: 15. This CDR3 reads CASSQGREASSEFF. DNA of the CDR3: TGTGCCAGCAGCCAAGGGCGGGAGGCCTCTAGCGAGTTCTTC.

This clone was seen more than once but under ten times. This chain's CDR3 is CASSLGISGNTIYF. The CDR3 coding sequence is TGTGCCAGCAGCTTAGGAATCTCTGGAAACACCATATATTTT. This rearrangement joins TRBV7-9 to TRBJ1-3; D not resolved. CDR1 and CDR2 (germline): SEHNR, FQNEAQ (reference sequence). The CDR3 has 14 amino acids. V was clipped by 1 base and J by 0 bases, with 4 bases between them.

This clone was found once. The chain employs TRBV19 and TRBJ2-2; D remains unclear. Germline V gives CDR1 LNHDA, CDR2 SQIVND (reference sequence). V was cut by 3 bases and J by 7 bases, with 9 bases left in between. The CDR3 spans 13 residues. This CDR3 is CASSIPTHGELFF. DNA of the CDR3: TGTGCCAGTAGTATCCCCACGCACGGGGAGCTGTTTTTT.

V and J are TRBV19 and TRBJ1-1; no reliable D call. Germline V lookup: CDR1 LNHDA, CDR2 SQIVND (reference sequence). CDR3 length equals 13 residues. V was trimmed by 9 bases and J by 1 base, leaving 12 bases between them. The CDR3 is CASAPYANTEAFF. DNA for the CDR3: TGTGCCAGCGCCCCCTACGCGAACACTGAAGCTTTCTTT.

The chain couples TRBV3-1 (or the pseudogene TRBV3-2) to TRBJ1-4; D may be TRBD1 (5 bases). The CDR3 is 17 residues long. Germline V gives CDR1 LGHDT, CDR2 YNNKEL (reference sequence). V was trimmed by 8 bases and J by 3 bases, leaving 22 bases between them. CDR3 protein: CASSQFGGDFSNEKLFF. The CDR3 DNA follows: TGTGCCAGCTCCCAATTTGGTGGGGACTTTTCTAATGAAAAACTGTTTTTT.

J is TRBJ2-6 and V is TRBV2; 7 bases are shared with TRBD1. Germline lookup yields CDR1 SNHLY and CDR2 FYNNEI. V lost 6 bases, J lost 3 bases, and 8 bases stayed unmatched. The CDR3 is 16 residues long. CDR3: CASSLGGAYGANVLTF. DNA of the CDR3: TGTGCCAGCAGCCTAGGGGGCGCATATGGGGCCAACGTCCTGACTTTC.

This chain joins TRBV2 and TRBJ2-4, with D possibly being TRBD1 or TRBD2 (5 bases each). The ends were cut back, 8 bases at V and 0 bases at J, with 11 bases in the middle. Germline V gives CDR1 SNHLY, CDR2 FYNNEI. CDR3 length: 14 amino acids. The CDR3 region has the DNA TGTGCCAGCTGCCTGGGGGAAGCCAAAAACATTCAGTACTTC. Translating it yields CASCLGEAKNIQYF. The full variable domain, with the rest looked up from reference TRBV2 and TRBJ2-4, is EPEVTQTPSHQVTQMGQEVILRCVPISNHLYFYWYRQILGQKVEFLVSFYNNEISEKSEIFDDQFSVERPDGSNFTLKIRSTKLEDSAMYFCASCLGEAKNIQYFGAGTRLSVL.

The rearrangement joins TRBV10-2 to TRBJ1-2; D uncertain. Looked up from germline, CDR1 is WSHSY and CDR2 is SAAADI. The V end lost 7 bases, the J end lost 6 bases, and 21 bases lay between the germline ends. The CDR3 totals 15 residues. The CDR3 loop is CASIPVTGLGHGYTF. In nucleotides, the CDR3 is TGCGCCAGCATCCCGGTCACCGGGTTGGGTCATGGCTACACCTTC.

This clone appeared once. The CDR3 sequence is CATSDPLRGDQPQHF. The CDR3 bases are TGTGCCACCAGTGACCCCCTCAGGGGGGATCAGCCCCAGCATTTT. The rearrangement uses TRBV24-1 and TRBJ1-5; 7 nucleotides match TRBD1. The length of the CDR3 is 15 residues. Trimming at V came to 4 bases and at J to 5 bases, leaving 7 bases not matched to a gene. Per germline, CDR1 KGHDR and CDR2 SFDVKD.

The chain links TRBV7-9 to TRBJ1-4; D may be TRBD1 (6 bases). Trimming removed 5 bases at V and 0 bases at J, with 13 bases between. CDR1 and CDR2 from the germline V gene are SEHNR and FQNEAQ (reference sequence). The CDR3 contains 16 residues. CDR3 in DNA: TGTGCCAGCAGCGCCAAAGGGGGTTCAACTAATGAAAAACTGTTTTTT. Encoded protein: CASSAKGGSTNEKLFF. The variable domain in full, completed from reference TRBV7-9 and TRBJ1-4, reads DTGVSQNPRHKITKRGQNVTFRCDPISEHNRLYWYRQTLGQGPEFLTYFQNEAQLEKSRLLSDRFSAERPKGSFSTLEIQRTEQGDSAMYLCASSAKGGSTNEKLFFGSGTQLSVL.

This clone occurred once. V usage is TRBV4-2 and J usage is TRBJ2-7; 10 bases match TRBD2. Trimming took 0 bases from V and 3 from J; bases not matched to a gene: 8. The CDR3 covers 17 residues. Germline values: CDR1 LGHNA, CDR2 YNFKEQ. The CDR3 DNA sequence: TGTGCCAGCAGCCAAGATCCTATTAGCGGGAGGCGCTACGAGCAGTACTTC. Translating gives CASSQDPISGRRYEQYF.

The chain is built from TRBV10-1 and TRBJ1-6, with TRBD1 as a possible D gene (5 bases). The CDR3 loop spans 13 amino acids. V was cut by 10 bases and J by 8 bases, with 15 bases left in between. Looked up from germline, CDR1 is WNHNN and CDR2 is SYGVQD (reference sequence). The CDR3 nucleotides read TGCGCCACCGGGACTTCTTGGGATTCACCCCTCCACTTT. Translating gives CATGTSWDSPLHF.

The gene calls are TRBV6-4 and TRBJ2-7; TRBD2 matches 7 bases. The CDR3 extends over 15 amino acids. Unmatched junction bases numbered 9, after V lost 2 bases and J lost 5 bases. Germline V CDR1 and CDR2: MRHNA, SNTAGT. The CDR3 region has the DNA TGTGCCAGCAGTGACCCACGGGAGGCCGCCCACGAGCAGTACTTC. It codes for CASSDPREAAHEQYF.

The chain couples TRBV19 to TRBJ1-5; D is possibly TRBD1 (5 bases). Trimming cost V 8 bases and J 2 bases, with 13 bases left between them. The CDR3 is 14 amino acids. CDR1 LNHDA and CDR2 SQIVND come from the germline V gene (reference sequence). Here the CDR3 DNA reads TGTGCCAGTCGGGGGGGTTTAGGCAATCAGCCCCAGCATTTT. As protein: CASRGGLGNQPQHF.

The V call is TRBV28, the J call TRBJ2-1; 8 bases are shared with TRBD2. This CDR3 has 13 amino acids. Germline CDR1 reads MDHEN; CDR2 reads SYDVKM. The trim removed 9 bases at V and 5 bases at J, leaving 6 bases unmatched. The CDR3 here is CASMTSDHNEQFF. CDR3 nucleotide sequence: TGTGCCAGTATGACTAGCGACCACAATGAGCAGTTCTTC.

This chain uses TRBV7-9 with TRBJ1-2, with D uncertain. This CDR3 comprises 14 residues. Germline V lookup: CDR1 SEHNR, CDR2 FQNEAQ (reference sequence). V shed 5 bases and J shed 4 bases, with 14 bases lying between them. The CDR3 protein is CASSRVASGYGYTF. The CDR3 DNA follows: TGTGCCAGCAGCCGCGTTGCCAGCGGCTATGGCTACACCTTC.

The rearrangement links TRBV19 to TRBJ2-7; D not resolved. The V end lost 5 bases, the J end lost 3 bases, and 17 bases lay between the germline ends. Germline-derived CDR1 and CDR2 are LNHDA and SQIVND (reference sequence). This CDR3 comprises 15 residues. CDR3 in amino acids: CASSRFSTADYEQYF. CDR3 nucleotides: TGTGCCAGTAGTCGATTTTCGACCGCGGACTACGAGCAGTACTTC.

Here the CDR3 reads CARPRGRDGYEQYF. In DNA, the CDR3 is TGTGCCAGACCTCGTGGACGGGACGGTTACGAGCAGTACTTC. The J gene is TRBJ2-7, the V gene TRBV7-9; the D gene could be TRBD1 or TRBD2 (5 bases each). The CDR3 contains 14 residues. Germline values: CDR1 SEHNR, CDR2 FQNEAQ (reference sequence). Trimming took 9 bases from V and 4 from J, leaving 19 bases between them.